The source of this T cell receptor (beta chain) is a study of blood T cell repertoires in COVID-19 (dated by TCRdb to the early 2020s). The study in broad terms: Samples covering the acute and convalescent phases of COVID-19 were provided by collaborators in the United States, Italy and Spain. The sample metadata nearly always contained a de-identified subject ID, COVID-19 status, age in years and sex. The repertoires were released in a freely available public database intended as a resource for research on the immune response to SARS-CoV-2. The samples were drawn from two sources: the first 160 participants of the ongoing ImmuneRACE study, and 1,000 to 1,500 subjects contributed by 6 global collaborators. The prospective study material was composed of cDNA or gDNA derived from T cells, B-cell-depleted T cells, or PBMCs. The dataset comprised deeply sampled blood TCRbeta repertoires from subjects exposed to, actively infected with, or recovered from COVID-19. Where HLA class I and class II types were available, the types were taken from metadata supplied by the sample provider, not from assay-based typing. What the research found in general, with its limitations: Clinical and demographic metadata were provided uncurated, with the amount varying by source and participant.

Collaborating institutions collected whole blood in K2EDTA tubes following their own protocols. For TCRbeta analysis, collaborators shipped samples in one of three forms: frozen whole blood, isolated PBMCs, or DNA extracted from either of those sample types. The immunoSEQ Assay, a bias-controlled multiplex PCR, was used to amplify TCRbeta CDR3 regions from genomic DNA. Turning to the authors' computational methods: Within the assay, amplification of reference gene primers was used to estimate how many nucleated cells each sample contained. To quantify the absolute abundance of each unique TCRbeta CDR3 rearrangement, sequence reads were collapsed and filtered. For each sample, productive Simpson clonality was calculated by taking the square root of Simpson's diversity index across productive rearrangements. What TCRdb holds here is the immuneACCESS table cut down to in-frame rearrangements. Part of the clones is not present; checked against another copy, under half of the missing clones reflect an unresolved V gene, and the others are unexplained. V and J calls and clone size are copied from that table; D and trimming were computed from the DNA. The sample contains 150,000 or so clones, about nine tenths of them found a single time. The ten largest account for 9% to 12% of the sample.

As for this clone: No antigen is known for it. No much larger clonotype is one base removed from it; base qualities were not supplied.

Per the germline V gene, MGHDK is the CDR1 and SYGVNS is the CDR2. The CDR3 runs 14 residues from the cysteine to the phenylalanine. Only CDR3 DNA is held: 42 bases, read in frame from base 1. For this chain, trimming is 4 bases at the V end and 3 bases at the J end, and the number of junction bases without a gene match is 4. This TCR was recovered from a man aged 50-59 years with acute or convalescent COVID-19. The V and J segments used are TRBV25-1 and TRBJ1-1, and 8 junction bases match TRBD1. The sample consisted of peripheral blood. Here is the DNA: TGTGCCAGCAGTGCACAGGGGGTTGACACTGAAGCTTTCTTT. This encodes CASSAQGVDTEAFF.